This is a list of T cell receptor beta chains from one sample in a study of spatial heterogeneity in lung cancer. TCRdb independently ran MiXCR on the 5' RACE reads; one entry per CDR3 protein. The data show about 4,300 distinct CDR3 sequences, 39% seen once. The sequenced sample was lung tumor tissue, obtained at surgery. These receptors originate from a male donor with early-stage non-small cell lung cancer. Each CDR3 is given with its conserved first and last residue. Each record gives: V gene, clone size, J gene, D gene, CDR3 protein, CDR3 DNA. The D gene is left open where the match is weak. Not all rows give a size; the values are once, few, many and, for expanded clones, a class.

V gene: TRBV2
clone size: .
J gene: TRBJ2-1
D gene: .
CDR3 protein: CASSEGISSYNEQFF
CDR3 DNA: TGTGCCAGCAGTGAGGGCATTTCCTCCTACAATGAGCAGTTCTTC

V gene: TRBV11-1
clone size: .
J gene: TRBJ2-7
D gene: .
CDR3 protein: CASSPTVPSYEQYF
CDR3 DNA: TGTGCCAGCAGCCCGACAGTTCCCTCCTACGAGCAGTACTTC

V gene: TRBV6-2/TRBV6-3
clone size: .
J gene: TRBJ2-1
D gene: .
CDR3 protein: CASIVSGEGNEQFF
CDR3 DNA: TGTGCCAGCATCGTCTCAGGAGAAGGCAATGAGCAGTTCTTC

V gene: TRBV3-1
clone size: .
J gene: TRBJ1-5
D gene: .
CDR3 protein: CASSQDIGQPQHF
CDR3 DNA: TGTGCCAGCAGCCAAGATATTGGTCAGCCCCAGCATTTT

V gene: TRBV5-6
clone size: large
J gene: TRBJ1-6
D gene: TRBD1
CDR3 protein: CASSRGQSNSPLHF
CDR3 DNA: TGTGCCAGCAGCCGGGGACAGTCCAATTCACCCCTCCACTTT

V gene: TRBV12-3/TRBV12-4
clone size: large
J gene: TRBJ2-1
D gene: .
CDR3 protein: CASSVGSENEQFF
CDR3 DNA: TGTGCCAGCAGTGTCGGGTCCGAAAATGAGCAGTTCTTC

V gene: TRBV20-1
clone size: medium-sized
J gene: TRBJ2-7
D gene: TRBD2
CDR3 protein: CSARSAGYEQYF
CDR3 DNA: TGCAGTGCTAGATCAGCGGGATACGAGCAGTACTTC

V gene: TRBV10-1
clone size: few
J gene: TRBJ2-1
D gene: TRBD2
CDR3 protein: CASKASGEPNEQFF
CDR3 DNA: TGCGCCAGCAAGGCTAGCGGGGAACCGAATGAGCAGTTCTTC

V gene: TRBV7-2
clone size: medium-sized
J gene: TRBJ2-2
D gene: .
CDR3 protein: CASSSPPNTGELFF
CDR3 DNA: TGTGCCAGCAGCTCCCCCCCAAACACCGGGGAGCTGTTTTTT

V gene: TRBV11-2
clone size: .
J gene: TRBJ2-2
D gene: TRBD2
CDR3 protein: CASSSREGIRYTGELFF
CDR3 DNA: TGTGCCAGCAGCTCCCGGGAGGGGATCCGTTACACCGGGGAGCTGTTTTTT

V gene: TRBV27
clone size: .
J gene: TRBJ2-1
D gene: TRBD2
CDR3 protein: CASSYAGGSYNEQFF
CDR3 DNA: TGTGCCAGCAGTTACGCGGGGGGTTCCTACAATGAGCAGTTCTTC

V gene: TRBV6-2/TRBV6-3
clone size: .
J gene: TRBJ2-3
D gene: .
CDR3 protein: CASSYYRGLSTDTQYF
CDR3 DNA: TGTGCCAGCAGTTACTACCGGGGTCTTAGCACAGATACGCAGTATTTT

V gene: TRBV6-6
clone size: .
J gene: TRBJ2-7
D gene: .
CDR3 protein: CASSYPKLGTDGAAGTYEQYF
CDR3 DNA: TGTGCCAGCAGTTACCCCAAACTAGGAACGGACGGTGCGGCGGGAACTTACGAGCAGTACTTC

V gene: TRBV5-1
clone size: many
J gene: TRBJ2-5
D gene: TRBD2
CDR3 protein: CASSLGLAGGTWRETQYF
CDR3 DNA: TGCGCCAGCAGCTTAGGACTAGCGGGAGGGACTTGGCGGGAGACCCAGTACTTC

V gene: TRBV7-2
clone size: medium-sized
J gene: TRBJ2-2
D gene: .
CDR3 protein: CASSVYLCASSLHSLAGVGELFF
CDR3 DNA: .

V gene: TRBV7-3
clone size: .
J gene: TRBJ2-1
D gene: TRBD2
CDR3 protein: CASSATSGGHNEQFF
CDR3 DNA: TGTGCCAGCAGCGCCACTAGCGGGGGGCACAATGAGCAGTTCTTC

V gene: TRBV2
clone size: medium-sized
J gene: TRBJ2-1
D gene: .
CDR3 protein: CASRRGEQFF
CDR3 DNA: TGTGCCAGCAGGCGGGGTGAGCAGTTCTTC

V gene: TRBV19
clone size: few
J gene: TRBJ2-3
D gene: TRBD2
CDR3 protein: CASESQAGGTDTQYF
CDR3 DNA: TGTGCCAGTGAGTCCCAGGCGGGGGGCACAGATACGCAGTATTTT

V gene: TRBV6-2/TRBV6-3
clone size: medium-sized
J gene: TRBJ2-1
D gene: TRBD2
CDR3 protein: CASSPSGRSEQFF
CDR3 DNA: TGTGCCAGCAGCCCTAGCGGGAGGTCTGAGCAGTTCTTC

V gene: TRBV14
clone size: medium-sized
J gene: TRBJ2-1
D gene: .
CDR3 protein: CASSQWGSKAGEQFF
CDR3 DNA: TGTGCCAGCAGCCAATGGGGGAGCAAAGCTGGTGAGCAGTTCTTC

V gene: TRBV5-5
clone size: .
J gene: TRBJ2-2
D gene: .
CDR3 protein: CASSRMTDSSTGELFF
CDR3 DNA: TGTGCCAGCAGCCGAATGACCGACAGTTCTACCGGGGAGCTGTTTTTT

V gene: TRBV5-1
clone size: medium-sized
J gene: TRBJ2-1
D gene: .
CDR3 protein: CASSLGWASVSSYNEQFF
CDR3 DNA: TGCGCCAGCAGCTTGGGGTGGGCTAGCGTGAGCTCCTACAATGAGCAGTTCTTC

V gene: TRBV19
clone size: .
J gene: TRBJ2-5
D gene: .
CDR3 protein: CASSIQSQETQYF
CDR3 DNA: TGTGCCAGTAGTATTCAGTCACAAGAGACCCAGTACTTC

V gene: TRBV9
clone size: .
J gene: TRBJ2-6
D gene: .
CDR3 protein: CASSATGANVLTF
CDR3 DNA: TGTGCCAGCAGCGCGACTGGGGCCAACGTCCTGACTTTC

V gene: TRBV30
clone size: .
J gene: TRBJ2-5
D gene: .
CDR3 protein: CALDRVYQETQYF
CDR3 DNA: TGTGCCTTGGACAGAGTCTACCAAGAGACCCAGTACTTC

V gene: TRBV5-4
clone size: few
J gene: TRBJ2-7
D gene: .
CDR3 protein: CASSFWGYEQYF
CDR3 DNA: TGTGCCAGCAGCTTTTGGGGCTACGAGCAGTACTTC

V gene: TRBV18
clone size: .
J gene: TRBJ2-1
D gene: TRBD2
CDR3 protein: CASSPRLAGVKRNEQFF
CDR3 DNA: TGTGCCAGCTCACCTAGACTAGCGGGGGTCAAGAGGAATGAGCAGTTCTTC

V gene: TRBV9
clone size: medium-sized
J gene: TRBJ2-5
D gene: .
CDR3 protein: CASSGAGETQYF
CDR3 DNA: TGTGCCAGCTCCGGAGCCGGAGAGACCCAGTACTTC

V gene: TRBV6-2/TRBV6-3
clone size: few
J gene: TRBJ1-5
D gene: .
CDR3 protein: CASRKRQVDQPQHF
CDR3 DNA: TGTGCCAGCAGGAAGCGGCAGGTCGATCAGCCCCAGCATTTT

V gene: TRBV19
clone size: medium-sized
J gene: TRBJ2-1
D gene: .
CDR3 protein: CASSKNGGREQFF
CDR3 DNA: TGTGCCAGTAGTAAGAACGGCGGGCGTGAGCAGTTCTTC

V gene: TRBV5-1
clone size: once
J gene: TRBJ1-1
D gene: .
CDR3 protein: CASSEVINGNTEAFF
CDR3 DNA: TGCGCCAGCAGCGAGGTAATAAACGGGAACACTGAAGCTTTCTTT

V gene: TRBV3-1
clone size: few
J gene: TRBJ2-7
D gene: TRBD1
CDR3 protein: CASSQGTGDQQYF
CDR3 DNA: TGTGCCAGCAGCCAAGGAACAGGGGACCAGCAGTACTTC

V gene: TRBV28
clone size: few
J gene: TRBJ2-3
D gene: .
CDR3 protein: CASRESTDTQYF
CDR3 DNA: TGTGCCAGCCGAGAAAGCACAGATACGCAGTATTTT

V gene: TRBV28
clone size: .
J gene: TRBJ2-3
D gene: TRBD2
CDR3 protein: CASSLSPSGARGTQYF
CDR3 DNA: TGTGCCAGCAGTTTGAGTCCTAGCGGGGCACGCGGTACGCAGTATTTT

V gene: TRBV20-1
clone size: few
J gene: TRBJ2-3
D gene: .
CDR3 protein: CSAQKGGSTDTQYF
CDR3 DNA: TGCAGTGCCCAGAAAGGGGGTTCCACAGATACGCAGTATTTT

V gene: TRBV6-1
clone size: large
J gene: TRBJ1-3
D gene: .
CDR3 protein: CAGLAGNTIYF
CDR3 DNA: TGTGCCGGTCTTGCTGGAAACACCATATATTTT

V gene: TRBV7-3
clone size: .
J gene: TRBJ2-2
D gene: .
CDR3 protein: CASSFLGAGELFF
CDR3 DNA: TGTGCCAGCAGCTTTCTGGGGGCCGGGGAGCTGTTTTTT

V gene: TRBV5-1
clone size: medium-sized
J gene: TRBJ1-2
D gene: TRBD1
CDR3 protein: CASSRTGGDYGYTF
CDR3 DNA: TGCGCCAGCAGCCGGACAGGGGGTGACTATGGCTACACCTTC

V gene: TRBV28
clone size: medium-sized
J gene: TRBJ2-1
D gene: .
CDR3 protein: CASSIGTHNEQFF
CDR3 DNA: TGTGCCAGCAGTATCGGGACTCACAATGAGCAGTTCTTC

V gene: TRBV6-6
clone size: .
J gene: TRBJ1-5
D gene: .
CDR3 protein: CAALRPYSNQPQHF
CDR3 DNA: TGTGCCGCCTTGAGACCTTATAGCAATCAGCCCCAGCATTTT

V gene: TRBV18
clone size: medium-sized
J gene: TRBJ2-6
D gene: .
CDR3 protein: CASRSGANVLTF
CDR3 DNA: TGTGCCAGCCGCTCTGGGGCCAACGTCCTGACTTTC

V gene: TRBV27
clone size: medium-sized
J gene: TRBJ1-5
D gene: .
CDR3 protein: CASRLQGEGQPQHF
CDR3 DNA: TGTGCCAGCAGGTTACAGGGTGAAGGTCAGCCCCAGCATTTT

V gene: TRBV4-2
clone size: medium-sized
J gene: TRBJ2-5
D gene: .
CDR3 protein: CASSQGRLDQETQYF
CDR3 DNA: TGTGCCAGCAGCCAAGGGAGGTTAGATCAAGAGACCCAGTACTTC

V gene: TRBV7-2
clone size: .
J gene: TRBJ2-3
D gene: TRBD2
CDR3 protein: CASSPRLAADTQYF
CDR3 DNA: TGTGCCAGCAGCCCAAGACTAGCGGCAGATACGCAGTATTTT

V gene: TRBV29-1
clone size: .
J gene: TRBJ2-5
D gene: .
CDR3 protein: CGLCVGAETQYF
CDR3 DNA: TGCGGGCTATGTGTCGGGGCAGAGACCCAGTACTTC

V gene: TRBV6-1
clone size: few
J gene: TRBJ2-7
D gene: .
CDR3 protein: CASSELRGISYEQYF
CDR3 DNA: TGTGCCAGCAGCGAATTACGGGGGATTTCCTACGAGCAGTACTTC

V gene: TRBV7-6
clone size: .
J gene: TRBJ2-5
D gene: TRBD1
CDR3 protein: CASSSLDRGQQETQYF
CDR3 DNA: TGTGCCAGCAGCTCCTTGGACAGGGGGCAGCAAGAGACCCAGTACTTC

V gene: TRBV7-6
clone size: once
J gene: TRBJ2-7
D gene: TRBD1
CDR3 protein: CASSMSQGVYEQYF
CDR3 DNA: TGTGCCAGCAGCATGTCACAGGGGGTCTACGAGCAGTACTTC

V gene: TRBV2
clone size: .
J gene: TRBJ2-2
D gene: .
CDR3 protein: CASSFLDRNTGELFF
CDR3 DNA: TGTGCCAGCAGTTTTCTGGACAGGAACACCGGGGAGCTGTTTTTT

V gene: TRBV27
clone size: medium-sized
J gene: TRBJ1-1
D gene: .
CDR3 protein: CASRGGITEAFF
CDR3 DNA: TGTGCCAGCCGGGGGGGGATAACTGAAGCTTTCTTT

V gene: TRBV7-6
clone size: .
J gene: TRBJ1-1
D gene: .
CDR3 protein: CASSLNPGGEAFF
CDR3 DNA: TGTGCCAGCAGCTTAAACCCTGGAGGTGAAGCTTTCTTT

V gene: TRBV9
clone size: .
J gene: TRBJ2-1
D gene: .
CDR3 protein: CASSVAWGDEQFF
CDR3 DNA: TGTGCCAGCAGCGTAGCTTGGGGGGATGAGCAGTTCTTC

V gene: TRBV3-1
clone size: .
J gene: TRBJ1-5
D gene: TRBD1
CDR3 protein: CASSHTGAGVNQPQHF
CDR3 DNA: TGTGCCAGCAGCCATACAGGGGCCGGGGTTAATCAGCCCCAGCATTTT

V gene: TRBV12-3/TRBV12-4
clone size: .
J gene: TRBJ2-3
D gene: TRBD1
CDR3 protein: CASSTNQQGYTDTQYF
CDR3 DNA: TGTGCCAGCAGCACAAATCAACAGGGGTACACAGATACGCAGTATTTT

V gene: TRBV5-6
clone size: .
J gene: TRBJ2-5
D gene: .
CDR3 protein: CASTPTGGWETQYF
CDR3 DNA: TGTGCCAGCACCCCGACGGGGGGCTGGGAGACCCAGTACTTC